One and the same sample provided the 14 T cell receptor beta chains below, sequenced in a study of blood T cell repertoires in COVID-19 (TCRdb year 2020). The library relied on the immunoSEQ multiplex PCR assay. The table was pulled from immuneACCESS by TCRdb, which kept in-frame rearrangements only. Such tables lose some clones; where checked, under half of the loss comes from unresolved V genes, and the rest has no known cause. This sample has almost 40,000 clones in its table, and more than 80% of those were observed once. About 4% of the sample rests with the top ten. The sequenced sample consisted of peripheral blood. The receptors shown here come from a man between 60 and 70 years old with acute or convalescent COVID-19.

CDR3 bases: TGCGCCAGCAGCTTGATGGGGGGTGCCGGAAACACCATATATTTT. It specifies CASSLMGGAGNTIYF. The V call is TRBV5-1, the J call TRBJ1-3; D perhaps matches TRBD1 (5 bases). Per the germline V gene, CDR1 is SGHRS and CDR2 is YFSETQ. The CDR3 has 15 residues. V was trimmed by 1 base and J by 4 bases, leaving 12 bases between them.

The chain recombines TRBV9 with TRBJ2-3; 16 positions match TRBD2. This CDR3 comprises 17 residues. Per the germline V gene, CDR1 is SGDLS and CDR2 is YYNGEE. Trimming cost V 3 bases and J 5 bases; bases outside gene matches: 6. CDR3 DNA sequence: TGTGCCAGCAGCGCCGGGACTAGCGGGGGGGCGAAAGATACGCAGTATTTT. This codes for CASSAGTSGGAKDTQYF.

The gene calls are TRBV7-2 and TRBJ1-2, with D possibly being TRBD1 (5 bases). The germline V gene encodes CDR1 SGHTA and CDR2 FQGNSA. V lost 3 bases to trimming and J lost 0 bases, with 17 bases between them. The CDR3 extends over 17 amino acids. The CDR3 nucleotides read TGTGCCAGCAGCTTCGCGGGACGTCACATGCCTAACTATGGCTACACCTTC. Its translation is CASSFAGRHMPNYGYTF. The full variable domain, completed using reference TRBV7-2 and TRBJ1-2, is GAGVSQSPSNKVTEKGKDVELRCDPISGHTALYWYRQSLGQGLEFLIYFQGNSAPDKSGLPSDRFSAERTGGSVSTLTIQRTQQEDSAVYLCASSFAGRHMPNYGYTFGSGTRLTVV.

This clone was seen only once. This chain links TRBV2 with TRBJ2-2; 9 bases are a match to TRBD2. There are 13 residues in the CDR3. Losses at the gene ends were 8 bases for V and 5 bases for J; bases not matched to a gene: 3. The V gene's germline CDR1 is SNHLY and CDR2 FYNNEI. DNA for the CDR3: TGTGCCAGCGGAAGCGGGGGGACCGGGGAGCTGTTTTTT. This codes for CASGSGGTGELFF.

The J gene is TRBJ1-1, the V gene TRBV18, with D tentatively TRBD1 (6 bases). The CDR3 has 14 residues. V was clipped by 3 bases and J by 4 bases, with 12 bases between them. The germline CDR1 and CDR2 sequences are KGHSH and LQKENI. The CDR3 here is CASSPRQVVTEAFF. The DNA for the CDR3 is TGTGCCAGCTCACCTCGACAGGTAGTCACTGAAGCTTTCTTT.

The chain combines TRBV5-5 with TRBJ1-2; tentatively, D is TRBD1 (6 bases). CDR3 size: 16 residues. Germline V gives CDR1 SGHKS, CDR2 YYEKEE (reference sequence). With 4 bases removed from V and 8 bases from J, the gap between germline ends came to 24 bases. In nucleotides, the CDR3 is TGTGCCAGCAGCAGGCAGGGACAACCTATCACAGAAGGCTACACCTTC. Protein sequence: CASSRQGQPITEGYTF.

The V and J genes are TRBV6-5 and TRBJ2-7, with a tentative D call TRBD2 (6 bases). Germline-derived CDR1 and CDR2 are MNHEY and SVGAGI. The CDR3 is made up of 13 amino acids. V was clipped by 5 bases and J by 2 bases, with 10 bases between them. The CDR3 loop is CASSPRGAYEQYF. CDR3 in DNA: TGTGCCAGCAGTCCGCGCGGGGCCTACGAGCAGTACTTC.

V and J are TRBV7-9 and TRBJ2-5; 8 bases fit TRBD1. The CDR3 has 15 amino acids. The germline V gene encodes CDR1 SEHNR and CDR2 FQNEAQ (reference sequence). With V trimmed by 5 bases and J by 0 bases, 5 bases remained unmatched. CDR3 in DNA: TGTGCCAGCAGCCGAGGACAGGGCTACCAAGAGACCCAGTACTTC. This encodes CASSRGQGYQETQYF.

V and J are TRBV28 and TRBJ1-5, with D possibly matching TRBD1 (6 bases). Germline V gives CDR1 MDHEN, CDR2 SYDVKM. V lost 6 bases, J lost 6 bases, and 18 bases lay in between. This CDR3 spans 15 amino acids. CDR3 in DNA: TGTGCCAGCAGCGAAGACAGGATAAGGGGTCAGCCCCAGCATTTT. This codes for CASSEDRIRGQPQHF. Drawing the rest from reference TRBV28 and TRBJ1-5, the complete variable domain is DVKVTQSSRYLVKRTGEKVFLECVQDMDHENMFWYRQDPGLGLRLIYFSYDVKMKEKGDIPEGYSVSREKKERFSLILESASTNQTSMYLCASSEDRIRGQPQHFGDGTRLSIL.

The V call is TRBV6-5, the J call TRBJ1-2, with D perhaps TRBD1 (5 bases). Trimming left V 2 bases short and J 6 bases short, with 19 bases between. There are 16 residues in the CDR3. The germline CDR1 and CDR2 sequences are MNHEY and SVGAGI. Here the CDR3 DNA reads TGTGCCAGCAGTTACCCCGGGGGGGGAGGGTTACATGGCTACACCTTC. Amino acids: CASSYPGGGGLHGYTF.

The rearrangement joins TRBV30 to TRBJ2-2, with D unresolved. The germline gives CDR1 GTSNPN, CDR2 SVGIG (reference sequence). Trimming left V 3 bases short and J 6 bases short, with 11 bases between. This CDR3 has 13 residues. CDR3 sequence: CAWRALLAGELFF. The CDR3 DNA sequence: TGTGCCTGGAGGGCTCTCCTAGCCGGGGAGCTGTTTTTT. Based on the CDR3 plus reference TRBV30 and TRBJ2-2, the full variable domain is SQTIHQWPATLVQPVGSPLSLECTVEGTSNPNLYWYRQAAGRGLQLLFYSVGIGQISSEVPQNLSASRPQDRQFILSSKKLLLSDSGFYLCAWRALLAGELFFGEGSRLTVL.

The V call is TRBV5-8, the J call TRBJ2-5; TRBD2 matches 12 bases. CDR1 SGHTS and CDR2 YDEGEE come from the germline V gene. The CDR3 is made up of 16 amino acids. V shed 3 bases, J shed 5 bases, and the junction held 8 bases outside the gene matches. The CDR3, as DNA: TGTGCCAGCAGCTCCGGGACTAGCGGGCTTAGGGAGACCCAGTACTTC. Its protein is CASSSGTSGLRETQYF.

This sequence joins TRBV6-5 and TRBJ1-2, with 8 bases lining up with TRBD1. The CDR3 is made up of 14 amino acids. Per germline, CDR1 MNHEY and CDR2 SVGAGI. V lost 5 bases to trimming and J lost 7 bases; unmatched junction nucleotides: 9. The CDR3 sequence is CASSLTQGAGGYTF. The CDR3, as DNA: TGTGCCAGCAGTCTCACTCAGGGGGCGGGTGGCTACACCTTC.

This clone is a singleton in its sample. V is TRBV30 and J is TRBJ1-1; D might be TRBD1 (6 bases). Germline CDR1 is GTSNPN and CDR2 is SVGIG (reference sequence). CDR3 length equals 14 residues. Trimming removed 4 bases from V and 4 bases from J, with 16 bases in between. The CDR3 region has the DNA TGTGCCTGGAAAACAGGGACGGTGGGCACTGAAGCTTTCTTT. Its protein product is CAWKTGTVGTEAFF.